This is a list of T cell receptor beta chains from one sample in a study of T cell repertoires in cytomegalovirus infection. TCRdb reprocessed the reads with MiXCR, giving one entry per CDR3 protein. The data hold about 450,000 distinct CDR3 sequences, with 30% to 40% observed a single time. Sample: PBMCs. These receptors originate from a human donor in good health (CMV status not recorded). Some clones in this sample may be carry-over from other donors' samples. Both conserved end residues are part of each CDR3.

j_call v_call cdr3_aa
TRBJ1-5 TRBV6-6 CASSYDSPWGGNQPQHF
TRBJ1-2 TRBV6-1 CASSRGTGSFRDYGYTF
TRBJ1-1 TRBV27 CASSLTSDRRKAFF
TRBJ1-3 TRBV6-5 CASSYSQTARGNTIYF
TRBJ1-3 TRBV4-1 CASSNPGRTVGNTIYF
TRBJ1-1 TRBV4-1 CASSQTTVCGWAEAFF
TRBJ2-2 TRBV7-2 CASSQTGRYTGELFF
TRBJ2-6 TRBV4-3 CASSPDRGLSGANVLTF
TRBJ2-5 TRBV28 CASSFRLAGGRETQYF
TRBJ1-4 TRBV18 CASSPTGDYEKLFF
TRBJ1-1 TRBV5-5 CASSQTPGNTEAFF
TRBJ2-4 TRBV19 CASSSSGTVAKNIQYF
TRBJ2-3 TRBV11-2 CASSLAEGSRFTQYF
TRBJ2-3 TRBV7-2 CASSFRLAGDTDTQYF
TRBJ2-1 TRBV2 CASSASGIYNEQFF
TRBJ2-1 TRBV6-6 CASSPPGQGRNEQFF
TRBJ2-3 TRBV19 CASTRGGAGDTQYF
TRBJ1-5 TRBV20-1 CSSRTGLNQPQHF
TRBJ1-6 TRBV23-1 CASSQPSTIGSHSPLHF
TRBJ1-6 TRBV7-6 CASSLEGYGSPLHF
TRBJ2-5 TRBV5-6 CASSLTSVRETQYF
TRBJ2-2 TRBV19 CASSIGHRILDTGELFF
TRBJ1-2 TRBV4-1 CASSQPPGSRDHGYTF
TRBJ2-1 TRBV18 CASSSTGLAGGPGNEQFF
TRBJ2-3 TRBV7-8 CASSTTSGALRDTQYF
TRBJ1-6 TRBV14 CASSLRQGYTDSPLHF
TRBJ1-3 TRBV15 CATSRDFPMVGNTIYF
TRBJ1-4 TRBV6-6 CASRRGGTRGEKLFF
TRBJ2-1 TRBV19 CASSIGSSYNEQFF
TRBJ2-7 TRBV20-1 CSARKSYGSSYEQYF
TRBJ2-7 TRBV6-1 CATGVEQYF
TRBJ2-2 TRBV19 CASSPGGSNTGELFF
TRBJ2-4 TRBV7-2 CASSLVAGGSKAKNIQYF
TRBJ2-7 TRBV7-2 CASSLVWHEQYF
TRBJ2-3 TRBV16 CASSQWFRNTQYF
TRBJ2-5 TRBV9 CASSARQGLGAETQYF
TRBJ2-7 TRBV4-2 CASSQVIASRDGAYEQYF
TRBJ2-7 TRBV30 CAYGRDIYYEQYF
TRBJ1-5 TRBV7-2 CASSPAAGSNQPQHF
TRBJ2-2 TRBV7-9 CASSSELGTVELFF
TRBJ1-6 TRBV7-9 CASSLEVRSYISPLHF
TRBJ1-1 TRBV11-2 CASSSLRVMGTEAFF